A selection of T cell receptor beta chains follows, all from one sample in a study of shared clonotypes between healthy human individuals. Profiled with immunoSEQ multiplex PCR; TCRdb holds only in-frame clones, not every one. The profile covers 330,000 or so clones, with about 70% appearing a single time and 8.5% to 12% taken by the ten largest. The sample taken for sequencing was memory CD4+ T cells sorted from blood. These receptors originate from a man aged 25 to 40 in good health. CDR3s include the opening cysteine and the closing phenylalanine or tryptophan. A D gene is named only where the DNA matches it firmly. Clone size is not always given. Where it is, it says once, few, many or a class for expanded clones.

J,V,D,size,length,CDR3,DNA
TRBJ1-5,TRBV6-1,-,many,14,CASRWEQGPQPQHF,TGTGCCAGCAGGTGGGAACAGGGTCCTCAGCCCCAGCATTTT
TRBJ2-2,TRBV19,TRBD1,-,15,CASSVRTGGTGELFF,TGTGCCAGTAGTGTCCGGACAGGGGGAACCGGGGAGCTGTTTTTT
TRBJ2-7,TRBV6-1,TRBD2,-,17,CASSEALVGLAVYEQYF,TGTGCCAGCAGTGAAGCTTTAGTGGGACTAGCAGTCTACGAGCAGTACTTC
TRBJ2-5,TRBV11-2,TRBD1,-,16,CASSLQGQGTQETQYF,TGTGCCAGCAGCTTGCAGGGACAGGGGACCCAAGAGACCCAGTACTTC
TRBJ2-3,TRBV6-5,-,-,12,CASHSSTDTQYF,TGTGCCAGCCACTCGTCCACAGATACGCAGTATTTT
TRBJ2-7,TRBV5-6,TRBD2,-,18,CASSSPILTGTSGSEQYF,TGTGCCAGCAGCTCGCCGATTCTAACCGGGACTAGCGGGAGCGAGCAGTACTTC
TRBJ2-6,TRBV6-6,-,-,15,CASSYGSPGANVLTF,TGTGCCAGCAGTTACGGGTCCCCTGGGGCCAACGTCCTGACTTTC
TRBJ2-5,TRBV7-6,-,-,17,CASSLKSGGASGETQYF,TGTGCCAGCAGCTTAAAGTCCGGAGGGGCTTCCGGGGAGACCCAGTACTTC
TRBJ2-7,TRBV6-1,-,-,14,CASSEAFSGYEQYF,TGTGCCAGCAGTGAAGCTTTCTCAGGATACGAGCAGTACTTC
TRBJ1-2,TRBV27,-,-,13,CASRPTGIYGYTF,TGTGCCAGCAGACCTACAGGGATCTATGGCTACACCTTC
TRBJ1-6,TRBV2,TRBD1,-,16,CASRQGTHGHNSPLHF,TGTGCCAGCAGACAGGGGACCCACGGACATAATTCACCCCTCCACTTT